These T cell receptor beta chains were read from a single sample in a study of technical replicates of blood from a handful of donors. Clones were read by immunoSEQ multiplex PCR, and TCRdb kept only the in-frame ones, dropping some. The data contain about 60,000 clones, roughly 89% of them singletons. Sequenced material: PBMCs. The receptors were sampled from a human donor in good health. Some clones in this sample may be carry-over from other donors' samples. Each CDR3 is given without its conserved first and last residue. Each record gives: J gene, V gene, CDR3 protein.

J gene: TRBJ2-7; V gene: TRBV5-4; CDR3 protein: ASSTSPDTEQY
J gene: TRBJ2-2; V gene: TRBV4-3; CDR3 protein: ASSQATGSGELF
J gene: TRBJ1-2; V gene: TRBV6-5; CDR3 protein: ASSTQYASGYT
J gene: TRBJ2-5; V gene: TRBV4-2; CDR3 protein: ASSQDGQGQETQY
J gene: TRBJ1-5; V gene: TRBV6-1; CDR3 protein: ASSESGGNQPQH
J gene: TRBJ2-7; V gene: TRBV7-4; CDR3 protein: ASSSGRGGYEQY
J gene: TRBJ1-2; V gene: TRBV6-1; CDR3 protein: ASSETGGGGYT
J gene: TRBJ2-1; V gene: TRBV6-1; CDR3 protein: AIQERLAGHNEQF
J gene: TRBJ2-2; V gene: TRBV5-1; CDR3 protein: ASSLLPEAGELF
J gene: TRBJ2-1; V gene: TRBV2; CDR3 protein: ASSEVGEAGVAF
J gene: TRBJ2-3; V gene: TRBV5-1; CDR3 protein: ASTIAGVYTDTQY
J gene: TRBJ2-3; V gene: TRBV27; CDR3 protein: ASGRAGYTDTQY
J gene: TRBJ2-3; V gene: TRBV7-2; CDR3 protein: ASSLGLAADTQY
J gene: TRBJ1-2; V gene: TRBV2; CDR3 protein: ASRQNRVPNYGYT
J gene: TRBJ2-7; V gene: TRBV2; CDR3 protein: ASSVGQGPYEQY
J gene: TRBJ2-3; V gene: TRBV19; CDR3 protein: ASRDGQSTDTQY
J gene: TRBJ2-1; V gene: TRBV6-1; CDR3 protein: ASSELEGGPGNEQF
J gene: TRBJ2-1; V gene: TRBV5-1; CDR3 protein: ASSTSGGGSSYNEQF
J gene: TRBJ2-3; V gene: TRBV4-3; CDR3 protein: ASSQDGAAGDSSTDTQY
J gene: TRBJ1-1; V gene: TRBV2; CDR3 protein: ASSERMANTEAF
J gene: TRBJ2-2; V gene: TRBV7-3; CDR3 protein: ARKRAGGITGELF
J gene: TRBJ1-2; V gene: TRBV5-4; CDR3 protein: ASSGGGYGYT
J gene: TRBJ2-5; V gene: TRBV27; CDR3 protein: ASSLLASGQETQY
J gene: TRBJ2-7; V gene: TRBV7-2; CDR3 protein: ASRASGTYEQY
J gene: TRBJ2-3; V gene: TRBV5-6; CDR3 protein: ASSLVVAGGFDTQY
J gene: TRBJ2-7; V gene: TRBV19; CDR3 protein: ASSSWTSGSHEQY
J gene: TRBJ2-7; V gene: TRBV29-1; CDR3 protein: SVGTLYEQY
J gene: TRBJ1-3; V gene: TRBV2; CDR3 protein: ASTGTGSISGNTIY
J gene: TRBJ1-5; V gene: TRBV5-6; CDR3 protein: ASSLLQGNNQPQH
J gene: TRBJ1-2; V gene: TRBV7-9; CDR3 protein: ASSQSRGTQDYGYT
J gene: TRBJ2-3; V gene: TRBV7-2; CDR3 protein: ASSLDPGTDTQY
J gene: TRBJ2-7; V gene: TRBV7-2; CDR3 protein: ASSTSGTGFLYEQY
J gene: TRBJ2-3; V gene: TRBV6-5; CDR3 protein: ASSYEGEGDTQY
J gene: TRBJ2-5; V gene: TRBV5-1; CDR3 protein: ASSSWGRGETQY
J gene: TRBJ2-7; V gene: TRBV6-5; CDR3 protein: ASSYSMGQQTYEQY
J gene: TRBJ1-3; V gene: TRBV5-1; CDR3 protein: ASSFQTGTSGNTIY
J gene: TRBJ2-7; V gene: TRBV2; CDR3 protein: ASRQGPYEQY
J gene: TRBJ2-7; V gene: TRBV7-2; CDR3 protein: ASSLGLGTSPLEQY
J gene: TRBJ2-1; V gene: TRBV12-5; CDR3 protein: ASGTPRLAGDRYEQF
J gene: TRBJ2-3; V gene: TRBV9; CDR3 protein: ASSARGDTQY
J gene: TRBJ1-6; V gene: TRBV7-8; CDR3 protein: ASSLAVVRGSSYNSPLH
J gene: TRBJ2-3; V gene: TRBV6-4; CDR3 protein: ASSSGGTDTQY
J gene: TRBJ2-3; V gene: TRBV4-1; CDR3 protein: ASRWVRGPRADTQY
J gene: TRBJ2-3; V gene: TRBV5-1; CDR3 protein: ASSWAGTGADTQY
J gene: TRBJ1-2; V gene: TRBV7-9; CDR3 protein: ASSFQQGRDGYT
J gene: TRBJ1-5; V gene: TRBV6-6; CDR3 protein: ASSGGEIGNQPQH
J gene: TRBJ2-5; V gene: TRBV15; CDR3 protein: ATSNGQGKETQY
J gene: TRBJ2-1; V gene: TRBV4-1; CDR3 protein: ASCVSPGQGLAGASYEQF
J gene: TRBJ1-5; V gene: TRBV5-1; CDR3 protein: ASSLGGGNQPQH
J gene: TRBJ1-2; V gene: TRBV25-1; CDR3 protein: ASSEWGVSEGHGYT
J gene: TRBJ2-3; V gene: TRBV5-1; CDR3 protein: ASSLGLAGGDTQY
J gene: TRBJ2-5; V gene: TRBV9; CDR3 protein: ASSVGPLSGETQY
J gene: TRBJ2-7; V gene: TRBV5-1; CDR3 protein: ASSALTGWYEQY
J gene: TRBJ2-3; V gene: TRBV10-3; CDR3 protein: AIRPGGDTQY
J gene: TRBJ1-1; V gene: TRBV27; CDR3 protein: ASSQTGMGKRAF
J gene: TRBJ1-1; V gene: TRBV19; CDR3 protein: ASSPGGAPGTEAF
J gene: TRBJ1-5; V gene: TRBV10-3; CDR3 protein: AIKPSTGKYSNQPQH